The sequence of this T cell receptor (beta chain) was determined in a study of T-cell memory formation after mild COVID-19. Study overall: Clustering of TCRs was largely donor specific. Broader study findings: The appearance of some responding clones in pre-infection memory suggested that cross-reactive memory joined. While clones contracting from day 15 to 85 were balanced between CD4 and CD8, later expanders leaned CD4+.

This clonotype was seen more than once but under ten times. The antigen remains undetermined. cDNA libraries for TCR alpha and TCR beta, carrying sample barcodes and UMIs, came from 5'RACE with constant-segment primers. MiXCR, run by TCRdb on the 5' RACE reads, gives a single entry per CDR3 protein. There are hundreds of thousands of distinct CDR3 sequences in the sample; roughly an eighth occur only once, and 20% to 25% lies in the top ten. The trim removed 5 bases at V and 2 bases at J, leaving 6 bases unmatched. The CDR3 sequence is 14 residues long. CDR1 and CDR2 from the germline V gene are SEHNR and FQNEAQ (reference sequence).

The chain employs TRBV7-9 and TRBJ2-7; 7 bases are a match to TRBD2. Sequenced: PBMCs or a T cell subset sorted from them (not recorded which). The origin of this receptor is a man younger than 35 who had mild COVID-19 (a few samples of this study predate the infection). Cell type and time point are not known. Here the CDR3 DNA reads TGTGCCAGCAGCGCGGGACTATCTCCCTACGAGCAGTACTTC. Residues: CASSAGLSPYEQYF.